This T cell receptor (beta chain) appears in the sequencing data of a study of spatial heterogeneity in lung cancer. Study summary: Raw sequencing reads included, on average, more than eight appearances of each unique TCR and UMI combination.

As for time point: sample taken at primary tumor resection. Whole RNA, which was extracted from tumor, nontumor lung tissue or frozen PBMC, was sequenced without any cell sorting. Unique molecular identifiers tagged every individual TCR cDNA molecule. TCRdb independently ran MiXCR on the 5' RACE reads; one entry per CDR3 protein. The sample lists about 800 distinct CDR3 sequences, approximately 15% occurring once. CDR1 is MNHEY, CDR2 SMNVEV, per germline (reference sequence). V lost 2 bases, J lost 4 bases, and 14 bases lay in between. This CDR3 is built from 15 residues. Study findings and constraints: Tumor mutation count correlated with how many alpha and beta TCRs expanded intratumorally.

This clonotype rates as medium-sized (0.01 to 0.1%). Its target is unknown. The gene calls are TRBV27 and TRBJ1-1; D might be TRBD1 (5 bases). The source is a female donor with early-stage non-small cell lung cancer. This sample comprised lung tumor tissue, obtained at surgery. DNA for the CDR3: TGTGCCAGCAGTTTAGGGGCGGCCGCAAGCACTGAAGCTTTCTTT. As protein: CASSLGAAASTEAFF.